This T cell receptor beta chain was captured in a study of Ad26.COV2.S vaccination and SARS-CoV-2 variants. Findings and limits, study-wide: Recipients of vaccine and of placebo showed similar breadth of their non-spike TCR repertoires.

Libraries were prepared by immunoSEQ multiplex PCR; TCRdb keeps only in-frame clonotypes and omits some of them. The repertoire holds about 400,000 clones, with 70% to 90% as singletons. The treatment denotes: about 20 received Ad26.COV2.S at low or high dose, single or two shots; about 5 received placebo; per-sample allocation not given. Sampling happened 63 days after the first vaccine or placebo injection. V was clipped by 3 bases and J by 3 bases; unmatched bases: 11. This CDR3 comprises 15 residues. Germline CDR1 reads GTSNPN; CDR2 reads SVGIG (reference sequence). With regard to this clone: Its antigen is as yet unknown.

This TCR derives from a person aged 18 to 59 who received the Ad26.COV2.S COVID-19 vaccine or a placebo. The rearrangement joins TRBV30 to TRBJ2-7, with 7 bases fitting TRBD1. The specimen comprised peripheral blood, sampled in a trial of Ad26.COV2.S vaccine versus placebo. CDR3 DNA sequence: TGTGCCTGGAGCCTATTTAGGACAGGAAACTACGAGCAGTACTTC. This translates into CAWSLFRTGNYEQYF.